This T cell receptor (beta chain) was retrieved from a study of blood T cell repertoires in COVID-19. Germline V gene data show CDR1 as LNHDA and CDR2 as SQIVND (reference sequence). The CDR3 consists of 17 residues. With 3 bases removed from V and 0 bases from J, the gap between germline ends came to 16 bases. Produced via immunoSEQ multiplex PCR; TCRdb's table is partial and in-frame only. The sample yields about 160,000 clones, about 85% seen once. Sequencing was carried out using peripheral blood. This chain joins TRBV19 and TRBJ2-3, with TRBD2 as a possible D gene (6 bases). This clonotype was obtained from a man in his 70s who had recovered from COVID-19. Here the CDR3 reads CASSIGRGAGSTDTQYF. CDR3 nucleotide sequence: TGTGCCAGTAGTATTGGAAGGGGCGCGGGGAGCACAGATACGCAGTATTTT.